The 16 T cell receptor beta chains below all came from one sample that was sequenced in a study of T cells in Graves' hyperthyroidism and ophthalmopathy. Using RNA transcripts as the source, TCR beta CDR3 regions were amplified. A first-round RT-PCR of the TCR CDR3 used the HTBI primer set. MiXCR was run by TCRdb on the multiplex PCR reads, yielding one entry per CDR3 protein. This repertoire shows 550,000 to 700,000 distinct CDR3 sequences, roughly 50% found once; its top ten account for around 19%. Sequenced: peripheral blood or thyroid tissue (not recorded which). The receptors originated from an adult woman with Graves' disease, either hyperthyroidism or ophthalmopathy (not recorded which).

V gene TRBV2 combines with J gene TRBJ1-2, with 11 bases fitting TRBD1. The CDR3 sequence is 16 residues long. In germline, CDR1 is SNHLY, CDR2 FYNNEI. Trimming at V came to 6 bases and at J to 5 bases, leaving 11 bases not matched to a gene. Here the CDR3 reads CASSVAQRDRGYGYTF. In nucleotides, the CDR3 is TGTGCCAGCAGCGTAGCCCAACGGGACAGGGGGTATGGCTACACCTTC.

This clonotype was recorded a few times. The V gene is TRBV12-3 or TRBV12-4, the J gene TRBJ2-7; no clear D gene. Trimming removed 6 bases from V and 4 bases from J, with 10 bases in between. This CDR3 is 12 amino acids long. This CDR3 is CASRYESYEQYF. CDR3 bases: TGTGCCAGCAGGTATGAGTCGTACGAGCAGTACTTC.

V gene TRBV11-3 combines with J gene TRBJ2-5; maybe TRBD1 (5 bases). V lost 5 bases and J lost 6, with 13 bases in between. CDR1 and CDR2 (germline): SGHNT, YENEEA. The length of the CDR3 is 13 residues. The CDR3 is CASSQGEIQTQYF. The CDR3 nucleotides are TGTGCCAGCAGCCAAGGGGAAATCCAGACCCAGTACTTC.

The chain employs TRBV2 and TRBJ2-5, with D perhaps matching TRBD2 (5 bases). Trimming took off 8 bases at V and 3 bases at J, with 16 bases between the two ends. The germline CDR1 and CDR2 sequences are SNHLY and FYNNEI. The CDR3 spans 14 residues. CDR3 DNA: TGTGCCAGCCATACTCCCACGAGGGAAGAGACCCAGTACTTC. Translation: CASHTPTREETQYF.

The chain links TRBV15 to TRBJ2-5; D assignment may be TRBD1 or TRBD2 (5 bases each). The CDR3 extends over 15 amino acids. CDR1 and CDR2 from the germline V gene are LNHNV and YYDKDF (reference sequence). Between the trimmed V and J ends, which lost 10 bases and 2 bases, there was a span of 20 bases. In DNA, the CDR3 is TGTGCCATCACATCGGGGCTCAGGACGCAAGAGACCCAGTACTTC. Its protein is CAITSGLRTQETQYF.

The gene calls are TRBV29-1 and TRBJ2-5; TRBD1 aligns across 7 bases. The germline CDR1 and CDR2 sequences are SQVTM and ANQGSEA. CDR3 size: 12 residues. The junction had 5 bases not matched to a gene; V was cut back by 7 bases and J by 3 bases. The CDR3 nucleotides are TGCAGCGCCAGACAGGGCGAAGAGACCCAGTACTTC. It codes for CSARQGEETQYF.

This clonotype showed up just a few times. The rearrangement links TRBV7-9 to TRBJ1-1, with 11 bases lining up with TRBD1. Losses at the gene ends were 2 bases for V and 1 base for J; bases not matched to a gene: 15. The CDR3 totals 20 residues. Germline lookup yields CDR1 SEHNR and CDR2 FQNEAQ (reference sequence). Here the CDR3 DNA reads TGTGCCAGCAGCTTACCCAGCAGCCCCCGGGACAGGGGGGGGAACACTGAAGCTTTCTTT. This encodes CASSLPSSPRDRGGNTEAFF.

This clonotype was counted many times. V usage is TRBV10-3 and J usage is TRBJ2-5; possible D gene TRBD2, 5 bases. V lost 0 bases to trimming and J lost 5 bases, with 13 bases between them. CDR1 is ENHRY and CDR2 is SYGVKD in the germline V gene. The CDR3 runs 15 residues. Here the CDR3 DNA reads TGTGCCATCAGTGAGTCGACTCGGGGAGTGGAGACCCAGTACTTC. Translating it yields CAISESTRGVETQYF.

This rearrangement joins TRBV19 to TRBJ2-7, with D tentatively TRBD2 (6 bases). The germline V and J ends were trimmed by 6 bases and 0 bases, with 15 bases remaining between them. From germline, CDR1 is LNHDA and CDR2 SQIVND (reference sequence). The CDR3 totals 15 residues. The CDR3 loop is CASSSGYGSSYEQYF. The CDR3 DNA sequence: TGTGCCAGTAGCAGTGGCTACGGGAGCTCCTACGAGCAGTACTTC.

The chain uses TRBV7-9 and TRBJ1-2; no firm D call. Germline CDR1 and CDR2: SEHNR and FQNEAQ (reference sequence). This CDR3 has 21 residues. V lost 1 base to trimming and J lost 0 bases, with 27 bases between them. CDR3 region: CASSLEQPNSPLQPTNYGYTF. In DNA form, the CDR3 reads TGTGCCAGCAGCTTAGAACAGCCTAATTCACCCCTCCAGCCAACTAACTATGGCTACACCTTC.

The chain links TRBV10-2 to TRBJ2-5, with D possibly being TRBD1 (6 bases). Trimming pared 5 bases from V and 5 bases from J, leaving 30 bases between. The CDR3 contains 19 residues. Germline V gene sequence: CDR1 WSHSY, CDR2 SAAADI. The CDR3 loop is CASSWVEDSQVTQGETQYF. The CDR3 DNA reads as TGCGCCAGCAGTTGGGTCGAGGACAGCCAAGTGACCCAGGGGGAGACCCAGTACTTC.

This clonotype was seen ten or more times. At one end the junction does not follow the germline gene, possibly because of a read error. This sequence joins TRBV7-2 and TRBJ2-7; weak D call: TRBD1 (6 bases). The germline gives CDR1 SGHTA, CDR2 FQGNSA. This CDR3 has 13 amino acids. The CDR3 DNA is TGTGCCAGCAGCGAAGGGGACACCCAACGTCGGAACTTC. Translating it yields CASSEGDTQRRNF.

The rearrangement joins TRBV2 to TRBJ1-1, with D uncertain. In germline, CDR1 is SNHLY, CDR2 FYNNEI. V was trimmed by 5 bases and J by 14 bases, leaving 18 bases between them. The CDR3 loop spans 12 amino acids. The CDR3 sequence: CASSQGQPFEFF. CDR3 nucleotide sequence: TGTGCCAGCAGTCAAGGGCAGCCCTTTGAGTTCTTT.

This clonotype was detected many times. The chain combines TRBV5-1 with TRBJ2-2; D possibly corresponds to TRBD1 (5 bases). V was trimmed by 0 bases and J by 3 bases, leaving 9 bases between them. Germline CDR1 reads SGHRS; CDR2 reads YFSETQ. The CDR3 runs 15 residues. Here the CDR3 reads CASSLATGYTGELFF. As DNA, the CDR3 is TGCGCCAGCAGCTTGGCAACAGGCTACACCGGGGAGCTGTTTTTT.

This clonotype showed up many times. The chain recombines TRBV11-2 with TRBJ2-7, with D perhaps TRBD1 or TRBD2 (5 bases each). V was trimmed by 5 bases and J by 2 bases, leaving 10 bases between them. From germline, CDR1 is SGHAT and CDR2 FQNNGV. This CDR3 contains 13 residues. As DNA, the CDR3 is TGTGCCAGCAGCCCGGTGGGGGCCTACGAGCAGTACTTC. Translating gives CASSPVGAYEQYF.

This clonotype was seen a few times. This clone may be a read error of a much larger clone one base away. This sequence joins TRBV5-1 and TRBJ2-7, with a possible D match to TRBD2 (5 bases). CDR1 is SGHRS and CDR2 is YFSETQ in the germline V gene. V shed 3 bases and J shed 1 base, with 14 bases lying between them. This CDR3 spans 15 amino acids. CDR3 coding DNA: TGCGCCAGCAGCTCCTTTTTAGCGAATTCCTACGAGCAGTACTTC. This translates into CASSSFLANSYEQYF.